This T cell receptor beta chain appears in the sequencing data of a study of T cell responses to AZD1222 COVID-19 vaccine. Study summary: Some second doses came at about 4 weeks and others at about 12 weeks; these were pooled. The study, taken as a whole, reports: The number of AZD1222 recipients seropositive at baseline was only 6 or 7. Donors were chiefly white British, with a greater number of females, and clonal diversity was perhaps underestimated. Two AZD1222 doses significantly raised spike-specific TCR breadth and depth over controls.

With respect to this clone: The target antigen is unknown.

Only in-frame clones appear in the TCRdb table, and some are missing; sequencing was by immunoSEQ multiplex PCR. This sample has roughly 120,000 clones; 70% to 90% occur once, and the top ten carry under 20%. Trimming at V came to 5 bases and at J to 4 bases, leaving 5 bases not matched to a gene. From germline, CDR1 is SGHVS and CDR2 FQNEAQ. The CDR3 length is 14 residues. The gene calls are TRBV7-8 and TRBJ1-2; 9 bases match TRBD1. Sequences were derived from peripheral blood, sampled on day 0 of AZD1222 vaccination. This TCR was recovered from an adult in good health. The CDR3 bases are TGTGCCAGCAGCCCTTTGACAGGGGGCTATGGCTACACCTTC. This sequence encodes CASSPLTGGYGYTF.